Given below is one T cell receptor beta chain in context. Its target antigen remains unknown. No qualities accompany the bases; no much larger clone lies one base away. The data belong to a study of shared clonotypes between healthy human individuals (dated by TCRdb to 2018 to 2021). About the study as a whole: The cohort comprised two women and a few men aged 18 to 49 years. To increase sequencing depth and limit assay-specific biases, different laboratories used diverse techniques to prepare libraries and sequence TCR repertoires. To estimate repertoire size and how much clonotypes are shared between individuals, the study performed deep sequencing of blood TCR repertoires from five healthy adults. Between about 0.9 and 9 billion PBMCs per donor were obtained by leukapheresis.

Measured from the cysteine to the phenylalanine, the CDR3 is 15 residues long. Just CDR3 DNA is preserved here, 45 bases in frame from base 1. CDR1 SGHNT and CDR2 YENEEA are derived from the germline V gene. Clipping removes 5 bases from V and 2 bases from J, with 5 as the unmatched junction base count. Using the deep immunoSEQ assay, multiplex PCR amplified TCR CDR3 regions from genomic DNA. For each cell subset, the extracted genomic DNA was distributed evenly across all wells of several immunoSEQ 96-well plates, and each plate served as one replicate. For unsorted PBMC, approximately 0.3 ug of genomic DNA, equivalent to approximately 30,000 T cell genomes, went into each replicate PCR. Genomic DNA from unsorted PBMC was sequenced over ten immunoSEQ deep assay plates. The purified libraries were quantified using a Qubit 3.0 fluorometer, sized with a Bioanalyzer 2100, and then quantified again using the KAPA Library Quantification kit. Every immunoSEQ 96-well plate was sequenced on a separate single-read 150-cycle Illumina NextSeq 550 flow cell. Regarding the original processing steps: Because only junctional sequences without quality scores were contained in the immunoSEQ output, filtering matching that applied to full-length reads could not be performed. To assign V/J genes and CDR3, sequences were annotated using PyIR, a Python wrapper for IgBLAST v1.9, with IMGT germline references. Any read was removed if the V/J assignment was weak (E-value above 1e-6), the CDR3 was missing, or the read contained stop codons, out-of-frame junctions, or ambiguous translated residues. V3J clonotypes were defined as sequences sharing the same inferred V gene, J gene, and CDR3 amino acid sequence. The percentage overlap between two repertoires was calculated by dividing the number of shared unique clonotypes by the size of the smaller repertoire. Three approaches were used to assess repertoire richness: RTK rarefaction, the Chao1 estimator, and Recon v2.1 estimates of unobserved clonotypes. The table comes from immuneACCESS by way of TCRdb, which keeps in-frame sequences with V and J called. Part of the clones is missing from these tables; in studies checked, under half for an unresolved V gene and the rest for unknown reasons. The DNA was the basis for D and trimming; V, J and clone size are from that table. The sample yields more than 400,000 clones; roughly 80% were counted once. Roughly 13% of the sample is held by the ten biggest clonotypes.

General conclusions and limits of the study: Pairwise subsampling led to the expectation that sequencing depth would affect the degree of clonotype sharing among donors. Because the study included a small number of donors, the genetic and exposure-history diversity represented was limited. Sampling was limited to blood, and TCR repertoires in tissue likely differ from TCR repertoires in blood.

The donors were healthy, HIV-negative adults who had no recently reported acute infections or vaccinations. Every donor was a Caucasian adult living in Nashville, Tennessee, USA. For unsorted samples, about 90 million PBMCs were counted, and genomic DNA was extracted using the QIAamp DNA Blood Mini kit. Blood was obtained by leukapheresis, after which PBMCs were separated by Ficoll-Histopaque density gradient centrifugation and cryopreserved in liquid nitrogen vapor phase. The source is a woman aged 40 to 50 in good health. Some clones in this sample may be carry-over from other donors' samples. Recombination connected TRBV11-3 to TRBJ2-1; 8 central nucleotides agree with TRBD2. Sequences were obtained from PBMCs. The bases are TGTGCCAGCAGCCTACTTAGCGGGGCCTACAATGAGCAGTTCTTC. Translation gives CASSLLSGAYNEQFF.